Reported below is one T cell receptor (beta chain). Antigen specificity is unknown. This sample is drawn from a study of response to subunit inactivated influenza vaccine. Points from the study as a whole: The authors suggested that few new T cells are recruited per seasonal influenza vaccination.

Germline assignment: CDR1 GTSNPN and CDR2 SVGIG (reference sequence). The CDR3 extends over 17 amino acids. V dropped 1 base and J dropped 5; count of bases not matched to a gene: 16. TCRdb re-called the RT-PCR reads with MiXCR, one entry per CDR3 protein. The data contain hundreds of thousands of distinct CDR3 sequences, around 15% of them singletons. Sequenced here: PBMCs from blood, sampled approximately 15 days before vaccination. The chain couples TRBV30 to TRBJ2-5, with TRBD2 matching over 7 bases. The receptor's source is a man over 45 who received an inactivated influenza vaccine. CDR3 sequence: CAWSAFRGGGLTETQYF. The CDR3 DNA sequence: TGTGCCTGGAGTGCATTTCGCGGGGGAGGGCTAACGGAGACCCAGTACTTC.